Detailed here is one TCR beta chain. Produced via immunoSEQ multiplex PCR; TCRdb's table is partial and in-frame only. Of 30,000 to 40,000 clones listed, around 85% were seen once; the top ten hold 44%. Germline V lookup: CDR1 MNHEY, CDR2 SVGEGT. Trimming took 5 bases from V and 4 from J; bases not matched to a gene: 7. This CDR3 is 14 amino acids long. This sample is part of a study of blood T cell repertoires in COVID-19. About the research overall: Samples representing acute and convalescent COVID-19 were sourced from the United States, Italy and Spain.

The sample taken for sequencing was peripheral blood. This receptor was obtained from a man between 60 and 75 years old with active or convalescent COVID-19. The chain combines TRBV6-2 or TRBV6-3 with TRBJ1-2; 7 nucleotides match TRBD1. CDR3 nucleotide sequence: TGTGCCAGCAGTCGCTACAGGGGTTTCTATGGCTACACCTTC. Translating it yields CASSRYRGFYGYTF.